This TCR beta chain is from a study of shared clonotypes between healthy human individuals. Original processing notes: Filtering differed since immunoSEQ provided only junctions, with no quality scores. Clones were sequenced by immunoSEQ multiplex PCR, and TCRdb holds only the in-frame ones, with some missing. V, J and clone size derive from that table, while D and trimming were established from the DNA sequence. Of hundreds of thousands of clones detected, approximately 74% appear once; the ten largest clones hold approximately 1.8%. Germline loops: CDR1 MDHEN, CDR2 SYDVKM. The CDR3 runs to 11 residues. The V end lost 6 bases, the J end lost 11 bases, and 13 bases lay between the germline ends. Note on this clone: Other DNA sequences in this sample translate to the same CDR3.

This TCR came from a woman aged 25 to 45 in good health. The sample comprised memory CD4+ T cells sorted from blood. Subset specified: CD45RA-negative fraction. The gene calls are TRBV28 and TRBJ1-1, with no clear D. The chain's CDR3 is CASSLRDRAFF. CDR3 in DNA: TGTGCCAGCAGCTTAAGGGATAGGGCTTTCTTT.